These 15 T cell receptor beta chains originate from one sample sequenced in a study of T cell responses to AZD1222 COVID-19 vaccine. Sequenced by immunoSEQ multiplex PCR; TCRdb stores in-frame clones only, minus some. This sample has around 170,000 clones, with about nine tenths found just once. The source was peripheral blood, collected 28 days after the second AZD1222 dose. The receptors shown here come from an adult who received the AZD1222 COVID-19 vaccine.

The chain combines TRBV5-5 with TRBJ2-5; 9 bases agree with TRBD2. V shed 1 base and J 5 bases; nucleotides not matched to a gene: 9. The germline CDR1 and CDR2 sequences are SGHKS and YYEKEE (reference sequence). The CDR3 has 16 amino acids. CDR3 nucleotide sequence: TGTGCCAGCAGCTTGTACGGCGGGGGGGCATTGGAGACCCAGTACTTC. Its protein is CASSLYGGGALETQYF.

V is TRBV24-1 and J is TRBJ2-1; D possibly corresponds to TRBD1 (6 bases). Trimming removed 3 bases at V and 0 bases at J, with 8 bases between. The germline V gene encodes CDR1 KGHDR and CDR2 SFDVKD. CDR3 length equals 15 residues. The CDR3 coding sequence is TGTGCCACCAGTGATGGACAGAGCTCCTACAATGAGCAGTTCTTC. It encodes CATSDGQSSYNEQFF.

The J gene is TRBJ1-2, the V gene TRBV19; perhaps TRBD1 as D (5 bases). In germline, CDR1 is LNHDA, CDR2 SQIVND (reference sequence). This CDR3 region has 12 residues. V was cut by 5 bases and J by 7 bases, with 11 bases left in between. The chain's CDR3 is CASSAYGGGYTF. In DNA, the CDR3 is TGTGCCAGTAGTGCCTACGGGGGTGGCTACACCTTC.

This chain connects TRBV19 to TRBJ1-5; 12 positions match TRBD1. With V trimmed by 5 bases and J by 6 bases, 8 bases remained unmatched. The length of the CDR3 is 16 residues. Germline loops: CDR1 LNHDA, CDR2 SQIVND (reference sequence). DNA for the CDR3: TGTGCCAGTAGTGCACCCGGGACAGGGGGCCTTCAGCCCCAGCATTTT. Translating it yields CASSAPGTGGLQPQHF.

The genes are TRBV2 and TRBJ2-1; 8 bases agree with TRBD1. This CDR3 spans 13 amino acids. V trimming: 7 bases; J trimming: 10 bases; junction bases outside the gene matches: 9. Germline CDR1 is SNHLY and CDR2 is FYNNEI. As DNA, the CDR3 is TGTGCCAGCACATTAGGACAGGGCAGGGAGCAGTTCTTC. This gives the protein CASTLGQGREQFF.

The chain uses TRBV6-2 or TRBV6-3 and TRBJ1-1, with a tentative D call TRBD1 (6 bases). Germline V CDR1 and CDR2: MNHEY, SVGEGT. The CDR3 extends over 18 amino acids. With 3 bases removed from V and 2 bases from J, the gap between germline ends came to 22 bases. CDR3 coding DNA: TGTGCCAGCAGTTATACATGGATCCTCAACAGGGACAACACTGAAGCTTTCTTT. Translated: CASSYTWILNRDNTEAFF.

The chain links TRBV5-1 to TRBJ2-3, with a weak D call TRBD1 (6 bases). CDR1 and CDR2 from the germline V gene are SGHRS and YFSETQ. The V gene lost 0 bases and the J gene lost 6 bases, with 11 bases spanning the gap. There are 14 residues in the CDR3. The CDR3 spells CASSLGQDGDTQYF. The CDR3 nucleotides read TGCGCCAGCAGCTTGGGACAGGATGGGGATACGCAGTATTTT. The variable domain in full, completed from reference TRBV5-1 and TRBJ2-3, reads KAGVTQTPRYLIKTRGQQVTLSCSPISGHRSVSWYQQTPGQGLQFLFEYFSETQRNKGNFPGRFSGRQFSNSRSEMNVSTLELGDSALYLCASSLGQDGDTQYFGPGTRLTVL.

This sequence joins TRBV9 and TRBJ2-3; TRBD2 matches at 8 bases. J lost 1 base, V lost 7 bases, and 5 bases had no gene match. This CDR3 is built from 14 residues. Germline V CDR1 and CDR2: SGDLS, YYNGEE. CDR3 nucleotides: TGTGCCAGCGCAAGAGCGGGGGGCACAGATACGCAGTATTTT. It encodes CASARAGGTDTQYF.

This rearrangement joins TRBV3-1 (or the pseudogene TRBV3-2) to TRBJ2-7, with D possibly being TRBD1 (5 bases). This CDR3 comprises 14 residues. The V and J ends lost 1 base and 3 bases respectively, with 10 bases between them. Germline assignment: CDR1 LGHDT and CDR2 YNNKEL (reference sequence). As DNA, the CDR3 is TGTGCCAGCAGCCAAGCACCAGGGATCTACGAGCAGTACTTC. It translates to CASSQAPGIYEQYF.

The rearrangement joins TRBV5-5 to TRBJ1-6; D is undetermined. The CDR3 contains 19 residues. The V gene lost 1 base and the J gene lost 10 bases, with 27 bases spanning the gap. The germline V gene has CDR1 SGHKS and CDR2 YYEKEE (reference sequence). The CDR3 DNA sequence: TGTGCCAGCAGCTTGAGGCTCAACTTGGAAGTTCGGGGTGACTCACCCCTCCACTTT. It yields the protein CASSLRLNLEVRGDSPLHF.

The CDR3 DNA reads as TGTGCCAGCAGCTTAGACCTGAACACTGAAGCTTTCTTT. Its protein is CASSLDLNTEAFF. The rearrangement joins TRBV7-2 to TRBJ1-1; the D is unclear. The germline V gene encodes CDR1 SGHTA and CDR2 FQGNSA. The CDR3 consists of 13 residues. Between the trimmed V and J ends, which lost 1 base and 0 bases, there was a span of 3 bases.

The genes are TRBV7-9 and TRBJ2-3; D is perhaps TRBD2 (6 bases). The CDR3 contains 14 residues. CDR1 SEHNR and CDR2 FQNEAQ come from the germline V gene (reference sequence). Trimming removed 1 base from V and 3 bases from J, with 8 bases in between. The CDR3 loop is CASSLDGGTDTQYF. CDR3 sequence (DNA): TGTGCCAGCAGCTTAGACGGGGGTACAGATACGCAGTATTTT.

The V and J genes are TRBV5-4 and TRBJ2-5; TRBD2 agrees at 9 bases. The junction had 4 bases not matched to a gene; V was cut back by 4 bases and J by 0 bases. Germline CDR1 reads SGHNT; CDR2 reads YYREEE (reference sequence). This CDR3 comprises 15 residues. The CDR3 nucleotides read TGTGCCAGCAGCCCGACTAGCGGAAACCAAGAGACCCAGTACTTC. This encodes CASSPTSGNQETQYF.

The V and J genes are TRBV10-1 and TRBJ2-1; 11 bases map to TRBD2. This CDR3 has 18 amino acids. After removal of 0 bases from V and 6 bases from J, the junction contained 10 bases not matched to a gene. Germline CDR1 WNHNN, CDR2 SYGVQD (reference sequence). The DNA for the CDR3 is TGCGCCAGCAGTGAGTCCGTGTCTAGCGGGAGGACCCTCAATGAGCAGTTCTTC. It yields the protein CASSESVSSGRTLNEQFF.

The chain carries TRBV9 and TRBJ1-2, with D tentatively TRBD1 (5 bases). Germline loops: CDR1 SGDLS, CDR2 YYNGEE. The CDR3 loop spans 13 amino acids. Between the trimmed V and J ends, which lost 4 bases and 7 bases, there was a span of 14 bases. In nucleotides, the CDR3 is TGTGCCAGCAGCCAAGCTCAGGGCGGTGGCTACACCTTC. Translated, it gives CASSQAQGGGYTF.